This passage covers 7 T cell receptor beta chains from one sample sequenced in a study of blood T cell repertoires in COVID-19. The assay was immunoSEQ multiplex PCR, and TCRdb's table has in-frame clones only and misses some. The profile shows 190,000 or so clones, under 90% of them singletons. The source material was peripheral blood. These receptor sequences come from a man in his forties with acute or convalescent COVID-19.

This chain uses TRBV3-1 (or the pseudogene TRBV3-2) with TRBJ1-1, with 8 bases that match TRBD1. Trimming at V came to 2 bases and at J to 10 bases, leaving 9 bases not matched to a gene. Germline loops: CDR1 LGHDT, CDR2 YNNKEL (reference sequence). This CDR3 comprises 14 residues. CDR3 DNA sequence: TGTGCCAGCAGCCAAACCACAGGGGGTGGAGGAGCTTTCTTT. It is translated as CASSQTTGGGGAFF.

The J gene is TRBJ2-1, the V gene TRBV11-2, with TRBD2 matching 8 bases. Trimming at V came to 5 bases and at J to 4 bases, leaving 10 bases not matched to a gene. Looked up from germline, CDR1 is SGHAT and CDR2 is FQNNGV. The CDR3 loop spans 16 amino acids. CDR3 sequence reads: CASSHTGGAQYNEQFF. DNA for the CDR3: TGTGCCAGCAGCCATACGGGGGGGGCGCAGTACAATGAGCAGTTCTTC.

V gene TRBV30 combines with J gene TRBJ2-7; 8 positions match TRBD1. The CDR3 length is 16 residues. Unmatched junction bases numbered 15, after V lost 1 base and J lost 7 bases. Per the germline V gene, CDR1 is GTSNPN and CDR2 is SVGIG (reference sequence). This CDR3 is CAWSGGQGRLVREQYF. In DNA form, the CDR3 reads TGTGCCTGGAGTGGCGGACAGGGCAGACTGGTGAGGGAGCAGTACTTC.

V gene TRBV6-5 combines with J gene TRBJ1-2; 8 nucleotides match TRBD1. Germline V gives CDR1 MNHEY, CDR2 SVGAGI. The CDR3 is made up of 14 amino acids. V trimming: 4 bases; J trimming: 8 bases; junction bases outside the gene matches: 9. This chain's CDR3 is CASSLLTGDGGYTF. The CDR3 nucleotides are TGTGCCAGCAGTTTATTGACAGGGGACGGAGGCTACACCTTC.

V gene TRBV7-2 combines with J gene TRBJ2-3, with 8 bases identical to TRBD2. The CDR3 sequence is 18 residues long. Germline V gene lookup returns CDR1 SGHTA and CDR2 FQGNSA. With V trimmed by 5 bases and J by 3 bases, 16 bases remained unmatched. CDR3 sequence reads: CASSERGGRTSPTDTQYF. Written as DNA, the CDR3 is TGTGCCAGCAGCGAAAGGGGGGGCCGGACTAGCCCAACAGATACGCAGTATTTT.

This CDR3 is CASSPGDEKLFF. Written as DNA, the CDR3 is TGTGCCAGCAGCCCCGGGGATGAAAAACTGTTTTTT. This chain uses TRBV5-4 with TRBJ1-4; D is ambiguous. The germline V gene encodes CDR1 SGHNT and CDR2 YYREEE (reference sequence). CDR3 size: 12 residues. V shed 4 bases and J shed 6 bases, with 7 bases lying between them.

The chain recombines TRBV5-4 with TRBJ2-7; possible D gene TRBD2, 6 bases. The V gene's germline CDR1 is SGHNT and CDR2 YYREEE (reference sequence). This CDR3 contains 15 residues. Trimming shortened V by 5 bases and J by 6 bases, and 21 bases separated the two germline ends. The CDR3 here is CASSFGRGGVSEQYF. The DNA of the CDR3 is TGTGCCAGCAGTTTCGGGCGGGGCGGGGTTAGCGAGCAGTACTTC.